These T cell receptor beta chains were read from a single sample in a study of blood T cell repertoires in COVID-19. TCRdb keeps only in-frame clones here, not all; method: immunoSEQ multiplex PCR. The sample holds under 150,000 clones, less than 85% seen once. Source material: peripheral blood. The source of these receptors is a young man with acute or convalescent COVID-19. The CDR3 runs from the conserved cysteine through the conserved F or W. Fields, in order: CDR3 DNA, CDR3 protein, clone size, D gene, V gene, J gene. The D gene is left open where the match is weak. Not all rows give a size; the values are once, few, many and, for expanded clones, a class.

cdr3_nt: TGTGCCAGCAGCCAAGGACCGGGACAACAGAACACTGAAGCTTTCTTT
cdr3_aa: CASSQGPGQQNTEAFF
clone_size: few
d_call: -
v_call: TRBV3-1/TRBV3-2
j_call: TRBJ1-1

cdr3_nt: TGTGCCAGCAGCCAAGTAAGGACAGCTGGAAACACCATATATTTT
cdr3_aa: CASSQVRTAGNTIYF
clone_size: -
d_call: -
v_call: TRBV14
j_call: TRBJ1-3

cdr3_nt: TGTGCCAGCAGCCACACATTAGCGGGAGGTTTGACAGATACGCAGTATTTT
cdr3_aa: CASSHTLAGGLTDTQYF
clone_size: -
d_call: TRBD2
v_call: TRBV4-2
j_call: TRBJ2-3

cdr3_nt: TGCGCCAGCAGCCTGGGGATCAGGGGGTGGGGAACCTATGGCTACACTTTC
cdr3_aa: CASSLGIRGWGTYGYTF
clone_size: -
d_call: TRBD1
v_call: TRBV4-1
j_call: TRBJ1-2

cdr3_nt: TGTGCCAGCAGCCTGACGTACCGCCTAGCGGGGGCCCGCTGGGGCAATGAGCAGTTCTTC
cdr3_aa: CASSLTYRLAGARWGNEQFF
clone_size: once
d_call: TRBD2
v_call: TRBV3-1/TRBV3-2
j_call: TRBJ2-1

cdr3_nt: TGTGCCAGCACCGGGACAGTCAACACTGAAGCTTTCTTT
cdr3_aa: CASTGTVNTEAFF
clone_size: -
d_call: TRBD1
v_call: TRBV6-5
j_call: TRBJ1-1

cdr3_nt: TGTGCCAGCAGCTTAGTGGGAGGAGGCAATGAGCAGTTCTTC
cdr3_aa: CASSLVGGGNEQFF
clone_size: once
d_call: -
v_call: TRBV7-8
j_call: TRBJ2-1

cdr3_nt: TGCGCCAGCAGCCCTACTCAAATGAACACTGAAGCTTTCTTT
cdr3_aa: CASSPTQMNTEAFF
clone_size: -
d_call: -
v_call: TRBV4-3
j_call: TRBJ1-1

cdr3_nt: TGTGCCAGCAGCTTCGGGCAGGGCGGCTATGGCTACACCTTC
cdr3_aa: CASSFGQGGYGYTF
clone_size: -
d_call: -
v_call: TRBV13
j_call: TRBJ1-2

cdr3_nt: TGCAGTGCTAGGGGGCCTGAGACCCAGTACTTC
cdr3_aa: CSARGPETQYF
clone_size: few
d_call: -
v_call: TRBV20-1
j_call: TRBJ2-5

cdr3_nt: TGTGCCAGCAGTCTCGCGGGATTCTACAATGAGCAGTTCTTC
cdr3_aa: CASSLAGFYNEQFF
clone_size: -
d_call: -
v_call: TRBV27
j_call: TRBJ2-1

cdr3_nt: TGTGCCAGCAGCTTAGAAGGGACAGGGGGCAGGATAGGCTACACCTTC
cdr3_aa: CASSLEGTGGRIGYTF
clone_size: -
d_call: TRBD1
v_call: TRBV13
j_call: TRBJ1-2

cdr3_nt: TGTGCCAGCAGGGCAGGGGAGGGAGAGACCCAGTACTTC
cdr3_aa: CASRAGEGETQYF
clone_size: -
d_call: -
v_call: TRBV6-6
j_call: TRBJ2-5

cdr3_nt: TGTGCCAGCAGTTACTCGAATCTGGCGGCGCGCACAGATACGCAGTATTTT
cdr3_aa: CASSYSNLAARTDTQYF
clone_size: -
d_call: -
v_call: TRBV6-2/TRBV6-3
j_call: TRBJ2-3

cdr3_nt: TGTGCCAGCAGCCGACTAGACACCGGGGAGCTGTTTTTT
cdr3_aa: CASSRLDTGELFF
clone_size: few
d_call: -
v_call: TRBV3-1/TRBV3-2
j_call: TRBJ2-2

cdr3_nt: TGTGCCAGCAGCCCCACCTACCCGCGAGGGTCCTACGAGCAGTACTTC
cdr3_aa: CASSPTYPRGSYEQYF
clone_size: -
d_call: -
v_call: TRBV7-9
j_call: TRBJ2-7

cdr3_nt: TGTGCCAGCAGCTTAGTCGCTGACAGGGGGCTTGGCTACACCTTC
cdr3_aa: CASSLVADRGLGYTF
clone_size: once
d_call: TRBD1
v_call: TRBV7-6
j_call: TRBJ1-2

cdr3_nt: TGTGCCTGGGACAGGGACAGGGTCTATGGCTACACCTTC
cdr3_aa: CAWDRDRVYGYTF
clone_size: -
d_call: TRBD1
v_call: TRBV30
j_call: TRBJ1-2

cdr3_nt: TGTGCCAGCAGCTCGACAGGGGCGATTCAGCCCCAGCATTTT
cdr3_aa: CASSSTGAIQPQHF
clone_size: -
d_call: TRBD1
v_call: TRBV7-2
j_call: TRBJ1-5

cdr3_nt: TGTGCCAGTAGCAACCGACTAGCGGGGGGGCTTGCTGAGCAGTTCTTC
cdr3_aa: CASSNRLAGGLAEQFF
clone_size: -
d_call: TRBD2
v_call: TRBV19
j_call: TRBJ2-1

cdr3_nt: TGTGCCAGCAGTGAGACAGCTAACTATGGCTACACCTTC
cdr3_aa: CASSETANYGYTF
clone_size: -
d_call: -
v_call: TRBV12-3/TRBV12-4
j_call: TRBJ1-2

cdr3_nt: TGCGCCAGCAGTCAAGATAGCGGGAGGGCCTATAAAATCGGCACCGGGGAGCTGTTTTTT
cdr3_aa: CASSQDSGRAYKIGTGELFF
clone_size: -
d_call: TRBD2
v_call: TRBV23-1
j_call: TRBJ2-2

cdr3_nt: TGTGCCAGCAGCGTAGGCGCAGGCCTGACCTACGAGCAGTACTTC
cdr3_aa: CASSVGAGLTYEQYF
clone_size: -
d_call: -
v_call: TRBV9
j_call: TRBJ2-7

cdr3_nt: TGCGCCAGCAGCCAGACCACAGGCCTCTATGGCTACACCTTC
cdr3_aa: CASSQTTGLYGYTF
clone_size: -
d_call: -
v_call: TRBV4-3
j_call: TRBJ1-2

cdr3_nt: TGTGCCAGCAGCCTCGCGCAGGGATCCAGGGAGCTGTTTTTT
cdr3_aa: CASSLAQGSRELFF
clone_size: -
d_call: -
v_call: TRBV3-1/TRBV3-2
j_call: TRBJ2-2

cdr3_nt: TGTGCCAGTAGTATAGAAGGCAGGGGGCAGGACGGGGAGCTGTTTTTT
cdr3_aa: CASSIEGRGQDGELFF
clone_size: -
d_call: TRBD1
v_call: TRBV19
j_call: TRBJ2-2

cdr3_nt: TGTGCCAGCAGCTTAGGACGGCAGGACACAGATACGCAGTATTTT
cdr3_aa: CASSLGRQDTDTQYF
clone_size: -
d_call: -
v_call: TRBV11-3
j_call: TRBJ2-3

cdr3_nt: TGTGCCAGCAGTTATACCGGACAGGGGGAGACGCCTTTCTTT
cdr3_aa: CASSYTGQGETPFF
clone_size: once
d_call: TRBD1
v_call: TRBV27
j_call: TRBJ1-1

cdr3_nt: TGTGCCAGCAGTTCGGGACAGGGGGGTGAGCAGTTCTTC
cdr3_aa: CASSSGQGGEQFF
clone_size: -
d_call: TRBD1
v_call: TRBV28
j_call: TRBJ2-1

cdr3_nt: TGTGCCTGGAGCAGTTCCGGGACAGGGGGCCGTGGGGAACAGCCCCAGCATTTT
cdr3_aa: CAWSSSGTGGRGEQPQHF
clone_size: medium-sized
d_call: TRBD1
v_call: TRBV30
j_call: TRBJ1-5

cdr3_nt: TGCAGCGCCGCCCGACAGGGAGGAACCTACGAGCAGTACTTC
cdr3_aa: CSAARQGGTYEQYF
clone_size: once
d_call: -
v_call: TRBV29-1
j_call: TRBJ2-7

cdr3_nt: TGTGCCAGCAGCCAACAGGAAAACATTCAGTACTTC
cdr3_aa: CASSQQENIQYF
clone_size: -
d_call: -
v_call: TRBV3-1/TRBV3-2
j_call: TRBJ2-4

cdr3_nt: TGTGCCAGTCCGACTAGCGGGGTGTCAGATACGCAGTATTTT
cdr3_aa: CASPTSGVSDTQYF
clone_size: -
d_call: TRBD2
v_call: TRBV2
j_call: TRBJ2-3

cdr3_nt: TGCGCCAGCAGCTCCCTAGCGGGAGGGCCAGGCGGGGAGCTGTTTTTT
cdr3_aa: CASSSLAGGPGGELFF
clone_size: -
d_call: TRBD2
v_call: TRBV5-1
j_call: TRBJ2-2

cdr3_nt: TGTGCCAGCAGGTACCGGGACAGCTCCTATAATTCACCCCTCCACTTT
cdr3_aa: CASRYRDSSYNSPLHF
clone_size: once
d_call: TRBD1
v_call: TRBV2
j_call: TRBJ1-6

cdr3_nt: TGTGCCAGCAGCTTCGAGGGCAGTAGCTCCTACGAGCAGTACTTC
cdr3_aa: CASSFEGSSSYEQYF
clone_size: -
d_call: -
v_call: TRBV5-5
j_call: TRBJ2-7

cdr3_nt: TGTGCCAGCAGTTACTCCACACTAGACAACTACAATGAGCAGTTCTTC
cdr3_aa: CASSYSTLDNYNEQFF
clone_size: -
d_call: -
v_call: TRBV6-5
j_call: TRBJ2-1

cdr3_nt: TGTGCCAGCGACAGGGGTCAACAAGAGACCCAGTACTTC
cdr3_aa: CASDRGQQETQYF
clone_size: -
d_call: TRBD1
v_call: TRBV2
j_call: TRBJ2-5

cdr3_nt: TGTGCCTGGAGCGCTTGGGGGAGGGAGGCCTACGAGCAGTACTTC
cdr3_aa: CAWSAWGREAYEQYF
clone_size: -
d_call: TRBD2
v_call: TRBV30
j_call: TRBJ2-7

cdr3_nt: TGTGCCAGCTCCCTCGGGGGAGATTCACCCCTCCACTTT
cdr3_aa: CASSLGGDSPLHF
clone_size: -
d_call: -
v_call: TRBV18
j_call: TRBJ1-6

cdr3_nt: TGTGCCACCAGCAGTCGGGCGCAGGGAAGAAATCAGCCCCAGCATTTT
cdr3_aa: CATSSRAQGRNQPQHF
clone_size: -
d_call: -
v_call: TRBV15
j_call: TRBJ1-5

cdr3_nt: TGTGCCAGCAGCGTAGGTGGCTCGGGGGGGGATACGCAGTATTTT
cdr3_aa: CASSVGGSGGDTQYF
clone_size: -
d_call: TRBD2
v_call: TRBV9
j_call: TRBJ2-3

cdr3_nt: TGTGCCTGGAGTGTAGGTGCACGGAGTCAGCCCCAGCATTTT
cdr3_aa: CAWSVGARSQPQHF
clone_size: -
d_call: -
v_call: TRBV30
j_call: TRBJ1-5

cdr3_nt: TGTGCCTGGAGTGAAAGCGGGAGGGCCTTCTTC
cdr3_aa: CAWSESGRAFF
clone_size: -
d_call: TRBD2
v_call: TRBV30
j_call: TRBJ2-1

cdr3_nt: TGTGCCAGCAGTTACTCGGGACTAGCGGGCCAAGAGACCCAGTACTTC
cdr3_aa: CASSYSGLAGQETQYF
clone_size: -
d_call: TRBD2
v_call: TRBV6-5
j_call: TRBJ2-5

cdr3_nt: TGTGCCAGCATCCCCCCAGGGGAAAAGAACTATGGCTACACCTTC
cdr3_aa: CASIPPGEKNYGYTF
clone_size: -
d_call: -
v_call: TRBV21-1
j_call: TRBJ1-2

cdr3_nt: TGTGCCAGCTCATCATCCGGGACAGCACGTGAAAAACTGTTTTTT
cdr3_aa: CASSSSGTAREKLFF
clone_size: -
d_call: TRBD1
v_call: TRBV18
j_call: TRBJ1-4

cdr3_nt: TGTGCCAGCAGCTTGGGAGGGCTTGGGGCACCCCTCCACTTT
cdr3_aa: CASSLGGLGAPLHF
clone_size: -
d_call: -
v_call: TRBV7-8
j_call: TRBJ1-6

cdr3_nt: TGTGCCAGCAGCCGGGACAGGGGGGATACGCAGTATTTT
cdr3_aa: CASSRDRGDTQYF
clone_size: -
d_call: TRBD1
v_call: TRBV11-2
j_call: TRBJ2-3

cdr3_nt: TGTGCCAGCAGACAGGGACAGGGGAACACTGAAGCTTTCTTT
cdr3_aa: CASRQGQGNTEAFF
clone_size: -
d_call: TRBD1
v_call: TRBV7-9
j_call: TRBJ1-1

cdr3_nt: TGCAGCGTCCGGGACAGGACCTACGAGCAGTACTTC
cdr3_aa: CSVRDRTYEQYF
clone_size: once
d_call: TRBD1
v_call: TRBV29-1
j_call: TRBJ2-7

cdr3_nt: TGTGCCAGCAGCTTCCTTATCGGGGAATTCACTGGGGCCAACGTCCTGACTTTC
cdr3_aa: CASSFLIGEFTGANVLTF
clone_size: -
d_call: -
v_call: TRBV13
j_call: TRBJ2-6

cdr3_nt: TGTGCCAGCAGTGAAACAGGCTCTCCCAATCAGCCCCAGCATTTT
cdr3_aa: CASSETGSPNQPQHF
clone_size: -
d_call: -
v_call: TRBV2
j_call: TRBJ1-5